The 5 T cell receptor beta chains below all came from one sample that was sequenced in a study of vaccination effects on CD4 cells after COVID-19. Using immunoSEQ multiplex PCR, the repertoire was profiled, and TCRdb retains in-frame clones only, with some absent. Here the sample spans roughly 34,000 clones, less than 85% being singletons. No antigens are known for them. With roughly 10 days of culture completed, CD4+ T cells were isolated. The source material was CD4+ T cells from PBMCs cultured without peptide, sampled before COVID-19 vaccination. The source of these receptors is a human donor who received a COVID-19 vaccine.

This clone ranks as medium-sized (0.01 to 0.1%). The CDR3 bases are TGTGCCAGTAGTATCCAGGATGGCACCATGAACACTGAAGCTTTCTTT. Protein: CASSIQDGTMNTEAFF. This chain links TRBV19 with TRBJ1-1; no reliable D call. The CDR3 has 16 residues. V was clipped by 3 bases and J by 0 bases, with 14 bases between them. From germline, CDR1 is LNHDA and CDR2 SQIVND (reference sequence).

CDR3 region: CASSPDPYSNQPQHF. The CDR3 DNA is TGTGCCAGTAGCCCAGACCCCTATAGCAATCAGCCCCAGCATTTT. This chain connects TRBV19 to TRBJ1-5, with no clear D. This CDR3 is 15 amino acids long. Trimming took off 6 bases at V and 0 bases at J, with 12 bases between the two ends. Germline V gives CDR1 LNHDA, CDR2 SQIVND (reference sequence).

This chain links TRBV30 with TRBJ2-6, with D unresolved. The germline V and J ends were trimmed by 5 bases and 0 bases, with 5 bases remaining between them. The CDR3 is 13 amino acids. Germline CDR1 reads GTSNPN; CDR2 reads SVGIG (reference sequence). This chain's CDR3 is CAWSNSGANVLTF. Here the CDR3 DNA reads TGTGCCTGGTCAAACTCTGGGGCCAACGTCCTGACTTTC.

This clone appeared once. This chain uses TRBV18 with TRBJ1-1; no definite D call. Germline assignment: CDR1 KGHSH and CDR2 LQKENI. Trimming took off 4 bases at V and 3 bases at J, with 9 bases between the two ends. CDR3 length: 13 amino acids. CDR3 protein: CASSQGEDTEAFF. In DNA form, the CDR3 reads TGTGCCAGCTCACAGGGCGAGGACACTGAAGCTTTCTTT.

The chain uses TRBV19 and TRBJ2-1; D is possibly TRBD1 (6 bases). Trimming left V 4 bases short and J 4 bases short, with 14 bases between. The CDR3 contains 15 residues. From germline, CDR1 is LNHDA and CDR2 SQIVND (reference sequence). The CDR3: CASSRGQRLYNEQFF. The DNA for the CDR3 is TGTGCCAGTAGTAGGGGACAACGCCTTTACAATGAGCAGTTCTTC.